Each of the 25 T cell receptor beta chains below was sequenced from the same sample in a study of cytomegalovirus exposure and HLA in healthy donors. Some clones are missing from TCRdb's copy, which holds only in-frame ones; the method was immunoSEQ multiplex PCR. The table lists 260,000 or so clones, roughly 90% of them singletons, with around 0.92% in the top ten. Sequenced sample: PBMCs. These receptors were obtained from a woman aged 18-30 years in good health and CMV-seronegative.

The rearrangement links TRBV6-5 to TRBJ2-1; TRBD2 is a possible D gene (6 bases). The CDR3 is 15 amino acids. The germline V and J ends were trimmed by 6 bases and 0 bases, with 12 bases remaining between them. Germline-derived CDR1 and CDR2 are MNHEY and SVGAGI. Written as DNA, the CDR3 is TGTGCCAGCAGGGAGGGTTGGGGCTCCTACAATGAGCAGTTCTTC. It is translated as CASREGWGSYNEQFF.

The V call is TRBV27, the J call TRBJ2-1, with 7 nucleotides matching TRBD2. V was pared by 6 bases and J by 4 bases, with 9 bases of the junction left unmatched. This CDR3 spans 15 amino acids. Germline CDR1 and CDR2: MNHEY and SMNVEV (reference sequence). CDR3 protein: CASSPGTTVYNEQFF. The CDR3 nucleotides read TGTGCCAGCAGCCCCGGGACTACAGTATACAATGAGCAGTTCTTC.

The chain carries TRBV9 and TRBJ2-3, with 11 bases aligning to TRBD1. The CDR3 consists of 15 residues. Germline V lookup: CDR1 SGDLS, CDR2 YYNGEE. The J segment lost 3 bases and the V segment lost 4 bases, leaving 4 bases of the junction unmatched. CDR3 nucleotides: TGTGCCAGCAGCCCCGGACAGGGGGCGACAGATACGCAGTATTTT. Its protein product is CASSPGQGATDTQYF.

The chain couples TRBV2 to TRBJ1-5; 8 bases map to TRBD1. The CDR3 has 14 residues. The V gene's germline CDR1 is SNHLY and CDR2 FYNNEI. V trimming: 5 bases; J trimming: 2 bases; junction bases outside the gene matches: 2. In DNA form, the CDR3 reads TGTGCCAGCAGTACGACAGGGGGCAATCAGCCCCAGCATTTT. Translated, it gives CASSTTGGNQPQHF.

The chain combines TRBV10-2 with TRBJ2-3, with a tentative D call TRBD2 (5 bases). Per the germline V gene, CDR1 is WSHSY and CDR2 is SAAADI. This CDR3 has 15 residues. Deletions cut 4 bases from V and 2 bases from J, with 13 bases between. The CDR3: CASSVTGKATDTQYF. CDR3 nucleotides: TGCGCCAGCAGTGTAACGGGGAAAGCCACAGATACGCAGTATTTT.

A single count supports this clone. Here the CDR3 DNA reads TGTGCCAGCGGGCAGGTCTATGGCTACACCTTC. It specifies CASGQVYGYTF. V usage is TRBV6-1 and J usage is TRBJ1-2, with no clear D. Deletions cut 8 bases from V and 4 bases from J, with 8 bases between. The CDR3 consists of 11 residues. The germline V gene has CDR1 MNHNS and CDR2 SASEGT.

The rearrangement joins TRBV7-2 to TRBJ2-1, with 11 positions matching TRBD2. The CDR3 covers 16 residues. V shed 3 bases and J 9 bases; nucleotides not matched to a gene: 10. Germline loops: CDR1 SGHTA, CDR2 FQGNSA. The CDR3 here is CASSLGSTSGTVEQFF. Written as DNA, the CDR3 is TGTGCCAGCAGCTTGGGTTCGACTAGCGGGACGGTTGAGCAGTTCTTC.

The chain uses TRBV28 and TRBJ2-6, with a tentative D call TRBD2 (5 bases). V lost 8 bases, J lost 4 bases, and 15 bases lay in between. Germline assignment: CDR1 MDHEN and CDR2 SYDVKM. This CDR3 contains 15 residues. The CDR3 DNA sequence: TGTGCCAGCTGCCCCCGGGGAACGGGGGCCAACGTCCTGACTTTC. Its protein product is CASCPRGTGANVLTF.

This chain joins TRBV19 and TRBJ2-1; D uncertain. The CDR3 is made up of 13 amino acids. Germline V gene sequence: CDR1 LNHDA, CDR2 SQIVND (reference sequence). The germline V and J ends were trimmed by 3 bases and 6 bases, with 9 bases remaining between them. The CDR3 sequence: CASSIVLPNEQFF. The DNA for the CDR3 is TGTGCCAGTAGTATCGTCCTACCCAATGAGCAGTTCTTC.

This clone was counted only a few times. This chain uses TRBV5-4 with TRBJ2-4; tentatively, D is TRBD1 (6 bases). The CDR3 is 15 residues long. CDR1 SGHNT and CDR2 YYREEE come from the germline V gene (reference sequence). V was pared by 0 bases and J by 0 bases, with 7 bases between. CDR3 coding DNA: TGTGCCAGCAGCTTGGGGGGGCTAGCCAAAAACATTCAGTACTTC. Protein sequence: CASSLGGLAKNIQYF.

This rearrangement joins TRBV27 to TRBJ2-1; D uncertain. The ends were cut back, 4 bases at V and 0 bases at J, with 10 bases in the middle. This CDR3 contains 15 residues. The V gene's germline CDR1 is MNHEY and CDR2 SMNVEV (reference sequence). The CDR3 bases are TGTGCCAGCAGTTCGTTGACAAGCTCCTACAATGAGCAGTTCTTC. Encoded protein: CASSSLTSSYNEQFF.

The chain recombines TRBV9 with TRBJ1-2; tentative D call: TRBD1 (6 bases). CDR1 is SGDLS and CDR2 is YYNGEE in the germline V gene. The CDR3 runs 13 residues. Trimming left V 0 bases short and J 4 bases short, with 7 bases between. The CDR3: CASSVGGLYGYTF. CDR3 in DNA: TGTGCCAGCAGCGTAGGGGGGCTCTATGGCTACACCTTC.

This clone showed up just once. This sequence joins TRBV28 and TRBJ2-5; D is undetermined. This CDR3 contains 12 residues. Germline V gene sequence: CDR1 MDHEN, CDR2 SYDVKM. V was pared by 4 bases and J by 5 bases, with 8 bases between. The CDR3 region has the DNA TGTGCCAGCAGTTCCACAATGGAGACCCAGTACTTC. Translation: CASSSTMETQYF.

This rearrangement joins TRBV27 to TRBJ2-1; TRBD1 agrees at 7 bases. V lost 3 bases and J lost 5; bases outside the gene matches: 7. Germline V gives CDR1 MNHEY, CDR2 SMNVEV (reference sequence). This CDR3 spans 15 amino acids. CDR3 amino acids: CASSLWQGVNNEQFF. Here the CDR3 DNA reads TGTGCCAGCAGTTTGTGGCAGGGGGTCAACAATGAGCAGTTCTTC.

The CDR3 DNA reads TGTGCCAGCAACCCTACCCCGGGACAGGGTACAGGTGAGCAGTTCTTC. Translated: CASNPTPGQGTGEQFF. V gene TRBV6-4 combines with J gene TRBJ2-1; 9 bases fit TRBD1. CDR3 length: 16 residues. The germline gives CDR1 MRHNA, CDR2 SNTAGT. The V and J ends lost 7 bases and 9 bases, in that order; junction bases with no gene match: 16.

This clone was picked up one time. Here the CDR3 DNA reads TGTGCCAGCAGTGTTTCTGACAGGGGGGGGTACGAGCAGTACTTC. Amino acid sequence: CASSVSDRGGYEQYF. The chain recombines TRBV2 with TRBJ2-7, with 9 bases that match TRBD1. Germline loops: CDR1 SNHLY, CDR2 FYNNEI. V dropped 4 bases and J dropped 4; count of bases not matched to a gene: 8. The CDR3 covers 15 residues.

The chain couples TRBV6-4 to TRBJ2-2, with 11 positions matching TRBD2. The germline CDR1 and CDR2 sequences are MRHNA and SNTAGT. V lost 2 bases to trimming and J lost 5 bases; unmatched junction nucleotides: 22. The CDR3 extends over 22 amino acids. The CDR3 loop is CASSDTQLAGGHGYWRTGELFF. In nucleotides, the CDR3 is TGTGCCAGCAGTGACACACAGCTAGCGGGAGGCCACGGCTATTGGCGGACCGGGGAGCTGTTTTTT.

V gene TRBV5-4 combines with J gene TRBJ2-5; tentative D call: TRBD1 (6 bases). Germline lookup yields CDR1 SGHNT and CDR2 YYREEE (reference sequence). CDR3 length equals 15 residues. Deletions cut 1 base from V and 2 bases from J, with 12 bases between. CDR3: CASSLLSDRQETQYF. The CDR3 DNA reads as TGTGCCAGCAGCTTGCTTTCCGACAGGCAAGAGACCCAGTACTTC.

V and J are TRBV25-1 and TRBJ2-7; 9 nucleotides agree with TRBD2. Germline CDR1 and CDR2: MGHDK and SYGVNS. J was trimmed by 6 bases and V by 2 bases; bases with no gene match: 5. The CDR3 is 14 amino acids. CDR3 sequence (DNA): TGTGCCAGCAGTGAACTAGCGGGATGGCCCGAGCAGTACTTC. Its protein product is CASSELAGWPEQYF.

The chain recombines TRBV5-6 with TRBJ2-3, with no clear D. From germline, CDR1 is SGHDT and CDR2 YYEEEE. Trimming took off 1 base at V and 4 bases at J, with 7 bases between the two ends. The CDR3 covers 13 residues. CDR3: CASSLIQADTQYF. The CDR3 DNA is TGTGCCAGCAGCTTGATTCAGGCAGATACGCAGTATTTT. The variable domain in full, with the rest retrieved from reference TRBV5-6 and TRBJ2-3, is DAGVTQSPTHLIKTRGQQVTLRCSPKSGHDTVSWYQQALGQGPQFIFQYYEEEERQRGNFPDRFSGHQFPNYSSELNVNALLLGDSALYLCASSLIQADTQYFGPGTRLTVL.

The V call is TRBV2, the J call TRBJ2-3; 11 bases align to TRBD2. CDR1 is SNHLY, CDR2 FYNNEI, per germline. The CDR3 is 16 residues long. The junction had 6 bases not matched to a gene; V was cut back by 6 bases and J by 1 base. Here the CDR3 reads CASSTSGSRRTDTQYF. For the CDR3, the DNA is TGTGCCAGCAGCACTAGCGGGAGCCGACGCACAGATACGCAGTATTTT.

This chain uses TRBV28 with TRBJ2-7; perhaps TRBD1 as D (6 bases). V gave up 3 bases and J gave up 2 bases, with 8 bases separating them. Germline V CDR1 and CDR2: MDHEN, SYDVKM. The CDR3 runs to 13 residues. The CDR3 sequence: CASSFAGAYEQYF. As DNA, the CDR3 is TGTGCCAGCAGTTTCGCAGGGGCCTACGAGCAGTACTTC. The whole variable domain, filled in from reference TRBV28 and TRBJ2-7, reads DVKVTQSSRYLVKRTGEKVFLECVQDMDHENMFWYRQDPGLGLRLIYFSYDVKMKEKGDIPEGYSVSREKKERFSLILESASTNQTSMYLCASSFAGAYEQYFGPGTRLTVT.

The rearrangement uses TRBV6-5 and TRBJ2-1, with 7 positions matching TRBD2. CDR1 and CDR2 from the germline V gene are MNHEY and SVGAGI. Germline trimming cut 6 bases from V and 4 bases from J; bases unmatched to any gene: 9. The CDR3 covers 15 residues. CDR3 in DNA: TGTGCCAGCAGCCGAACGGGACTACCTTACAATGAGCAGTTCTTC. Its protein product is CASSRTGLPYNEQFF.

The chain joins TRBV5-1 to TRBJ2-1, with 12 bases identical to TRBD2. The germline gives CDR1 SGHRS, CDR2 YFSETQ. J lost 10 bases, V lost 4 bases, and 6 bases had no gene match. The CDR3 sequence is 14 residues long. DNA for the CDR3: TGCGCCAGCAGCCTAGCGGGAGGGCCGGGCGAGCAGTTCTTC. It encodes CASSLAGGPGEQFF. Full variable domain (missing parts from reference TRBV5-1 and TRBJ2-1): KAGVTQTPRYLIKTRGQQVTLSCSPISGHRSVSWYQQTPGQGLQFLFEYFSETQRNKGNFPGRFSGRQFSNSRSEMNVSTLELGDSALYLCASSLAGGPGEQFFGPGTRLTVL.

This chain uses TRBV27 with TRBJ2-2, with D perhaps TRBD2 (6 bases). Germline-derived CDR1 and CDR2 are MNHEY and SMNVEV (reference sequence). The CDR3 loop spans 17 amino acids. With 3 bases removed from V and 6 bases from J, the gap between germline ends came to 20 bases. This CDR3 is CASSFGGDDKLSGELFF. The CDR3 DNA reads TGTGCCAGCAGTTTCGGAGGGGACGATAAACTGTCCGGGGAGCTGTTTTTT.